Listed below are T cell receptor beta chains from one sample, sequenced in a study of human T cells and chemical hapten exposure. TCRdb reanalysed the RACE reads using MiXCR and keeps one entry per CDR3 protein. There are around 360,000 distinct CDR3 sequences in the sample; just under 6.5% occur only once, and around 6.1% lies in the top ten. The specimen comprised whole blood, sampled in connection with sensitization to the hapten diphenylcyclopropenone (DPC). The receptors stem from a woman aged 18-30 years with alopecia areata. Some clones in this sample may be carry-over from other donors' samples. CDR3s include the opening cysteine and the closing phenylalanine or tryptophan. A D gene is named only where the DNA matches it firmly. The listing skips clone size in some rows; elsewhere it reads once, few, many or a size class.

clone size	V gene	D gene	J gene	CDR3 DNA	CDR3 protein
.	TRBV7-9	.	TRBJ2-7	TGTGCCAGCTGTTCGGTCCACGGACTCCTGGGGGAGCAGTACTTC	CASCSVHGLLGEQYF
many	TRBV7-2	TRBD1	TRBJ2-1	TGTGCCAGCAGCTCGAACCCCGGGACAGGGGGCAACTATGAGCAGTTCTTC	CASSSNPGTGGNYEQFF
many	TRBV20-1	.	TRBJ2-3	TGCAGCGGAGGGGGGGCGGAGGCTAGCACAGATACGCAGTATTTT	CSGGGAEASTDTQYF
many	TRBV28	.	TRBJ1-1	TGTGCCAGCAGTTTAATCGGCGAGGACACTGAAGCTTTCTTT	CASSLIGEDTEAFF
few	TRBV12-5	TRBD1	TRBJ1-1	TGTGCTAGTGGTTTGGGGCGGACAGGGGGTCTCAAAAACACTGAAGCTTTCTTT	CASGLGRTGGLKNTEAFF
many	TRBV12-3/TRBV12-4	.	TRBJ1-2	TGTGCCAGCAGTGAGGGGAGCGGCGGCTACACCTTC	CASSEGSGGYTF
many	TRBV6-5	TRBD1	TRBJ1-1	TGTGCCAGCAGTTTCGGGACAGGGGGGAACATGAACACTGAAGCTTTCTTT	CASSFGTGGNMNTEAFF
many	TRBV29-1	.	TRBJ2-1	TGCAGCGTTGCGGTCAGGGGCAATGAGCAGTTCTTC	CSVAVRGNEQFF
.	TRBV7-9	TRBD2	TRBJ2-3	TGTGCCAGCAGCTCCGAGTTTAGCGGGGGGGTCACAGATACGCAGTATTTT	CASSSEFSGGVTDTQYF
.	TRBV4-3	.	TRBJ1-6	TGCGCCAGCAGCCAAGGGTCAGGGATAGAGTCACCCCTCCACTTT	CASSQGSGIESPLHF
.	TRBV6-4	TRBD1	TRBJ2-1	TGTGCCAGCAGCCTGGGACAGGGGGCGTTCAATGAGCAGTTCTTC	CASSLGQGAFNEQFF
many	TRBV6-5	.	TRBJ1-6	TGTGCCGTGTGGCGCGGGAATAATTCACCCCTCCACTTT	CAVWRGNNSPLHF
.	TRBV5-1	TRBD1	TRBJ2-7	TGCGCCAGCAGCTTAGGACAGGTTAACTCCTACGAGCAGTACTTC	CASSLGQVNSYEQYF
.	TRBV5-5	.	TRBJ2-3	TGTGCCAGCAGCTTGGAGGGGGGACATCAGTATTATACGCAGTATTTT	CASSLEGGHQYYTQYF
few	TRBV5-6	.	TRBJ2-3	TGTGCCAGCAGCTTCGCGGGCGACACAGATACGCAGTATTTT	CASSFAGDTDTQYF
many	TRBV5-1	.	TRBJ1-6	TGCGCCAGCACCGTTGACCGATACCGCGGCGCTTCACCCCTCCACTTT	CASTVDRYRGASPLHF
.	TRBV18	.	TRBJ2-4	TGTGCCAGCTCACCCGGGAACATTCAGTACTTC	CASSPGNIQYF
.	TRBV5-1	TRBD1	TRBJ2-1	TGCGCCAGCAGCTTGGCGGGACAGGCCTGGGGTGAGCAGTTCTTC	CASSLAGQAWGEQFF
few	TRBV19	TRBD1	TRBJ1-2	TGTGCCAGTAGTATTGGTGGGACAGAATATGGCTACACCTTC	CASSIGGTEYGYTF
.	TRBV7-2	TRBD1	TRBJ1-5	TGTGCCAGCAGCTTAGTTGACAGGGGGTATCAGCCCCAGCATTTT	CASSLVDRGYQPQHF
many	TRBV9	.	TRBJ1-5	TGTGCCAGCAGCTCGACCCCGGATAGCAATCAGCCCCAGCATTTT	CASSSTPDSNQPQHF
many	TRBV5-1	.	TRBJ1-4	TGCGCCAGCAGCTTACAGGGATCGGGTGAAAAACTGTTTTTT	CASSLQGSGEKLFF
few	TRBV19	.	TRBJ2-5	TGTGCCAGTAGTATGCAGGGGTTCCTACAAGAGACCCAGTACTTC	CASSMQGFLQETQYF
.	TRBV20-1	.	TRBJ1-2	TGCAGTGCTAGAGATCGGGACGGTCCTTATGGCTACACCTTC	CSARDRDGPYGYTF
few	TRBV7-6	.	TRBJ2-2	TGTGCCAGCAGCTTAATGGGACAAACTTTCGGGGAGCTGTTTTTT	CASSLMGQTFGELFF
few	TRBV4-3	.	TRBJ1-6	TGCGCCAGCAGCCAAGAGCCGGACAGCTTATCCTATAATTCACCCCTCCACTTT	CASSQEPDSLSYNSPLHF
.	TRBV2	.	TRBJ1-2	TGTGCCAGCAGTGAAGCGGCAGGGTTTAACTATGGCTACACCTTC	CASSEAAGFNYGYTF
.	TRBV20-1	.	TRBJ1-5	TGCAGTGCTAGAGATCTCCCGGGAGGTAGCAATCAGCCCCAGCATTTT	CSARDLPGGSNQPQHF
few	TRBV20-1	.	TRBJ2-5	TGCAGTGCTCGTGGGGAACTAGACTACCAAGAGACCCAGTACTTC	CSARGELDYQETQYF
few	TRBV7-2	.	TRBJ2-3	TGTGCCAGCAGCTGGCCGGGACGCGGAAGCACAGATACGCAGTATTTT	CASSWPGRGSTDTQYF
.	TRBV29-1	.	TRBJ2-1	TGCAGCGTTGTGGGCACTGAGCAGTTCTTC	CSVVGTEQFF
many	TRBV18	.	TRBJ1-5	TGTGCCAGCGCCCAGGGAGCCAATCAGCCCCAGCATTTT	CASAQGANQPQHF
many	TRBV5-4	.	TRBJ1-1	TGTGCCAGCAATGGGGGGTCGGGGGCCATGAACACTGAAGCTTTCTTT	CASNGGSGAMNTEAFF
few	TRBV4-1	.	TRBJ2-2	TGCGCCAGCAGCCAAGAAACTGTAAGGCACGGGGAGCTGTTTTTT	CASSQETVRHGELFF
many	TRBV7-2	TRBD2	TRBJ2-5	TGTGCCAGCAGCTCCTACCCCCGAGCGGGGGAGACCCAGTACTTC	CASSSYPRAGETQYF
.	TRBV5-4	.	TRBJ2-1	TGTGCCAGCAGCATGGACGGCCCATCCTACAATGAGCAGTTCTTC	CASSMDGPSYNEQFF
few	TRBV12-3/TRBV12-4	TRBD1	TRBJ2-7	TGTGCCAGCAGTCCTAGGACAGGGTCGGGCGAGCAGTACTTC	CASSPRTGSGEQYF
few	TRBV6-2/TRBV6-3	.	TRBJ2-2	TGTGCCAGCACCCGAGGGGCCTCGAACACCGGGGAGCTGTTTTTT	CASTRGASNTGELFF
.	TRBV6-6	.	TRBJ2-5	TGTGCCAGCCTTCCCCTCGCGGCCCCAGCTGGGGAGACCCAGTACTTC	CASLPLAAPAGETQYF
many	TRBV6-6	TRBD1	TRBJ1-4	TGTGCCGCCCGACCGGGACAGACAAATGAAAAACTGTTTTTT	CAARPGQTNEKLFF
many	TRBV21-1	.	TRBJ1-5	TGTGCCAGCAGCAAATTGCGGGGCTATCAGCCCCAGCATTTT	CASSKLRGYQPQHF
many	TRBV9	.	TRBJ2-3	TGTGCCAGCAGCGTAGGGGTAGCATTTCGCACAGATACGCAGTATTTT	CASSVGVAFRTDTQYF
many	TRBV29-1	TRBD1	TRBJ1-1	TGCAGCGTTGAGGGGACAGGGTCGGTGACTGAAGCTTTCTTT	CSVEGTGSVTEAFF
.	TRBV20-1	TRBD1	TRBJ2-7	TGCAGTGCTAGAGCCCCGGGACAGGGGGTGTTAGAGCAGTACTTC	CSARAPGQGVLEQYF
many	TRBV29-1	.	TRBJ1-1	TGCAGCGTTGTCGCAGGAAAAGGAGCTTTCTTT	CSVVAGKGAFF
many	TRBV6-5	.	TRBJ1-2	TGTGCCAGCACGGTTCAGGACGGCCTGTATGGCTACACCTTC	CASTVQDGLYGYTF
.	TRBV27	.	TRBJ1-6	TGTGCCAGCAGACCCCCAGGGTATAATTCACCCCTCCACTTT	CASRPPGYNSPLHF